This passage covers 27 T cell receptor beta chains from one sample sequenced in a study of cytomegalovirus exposure and HLA in healthy donors. Profiling relied on immunoSEQ multiplex PCR, and the TCRdb table lists in-frame clones only, not all of them. The sample carries around 190,000 clones, around 84% recorded once. Sequencing input: PBMCs. Receptors were obtained from a man between 18 and 35 years old in good health and CMV-seropositive.

The chain links TRBV5-1 to TRBJ2-1, with D perhaps matching TRBD1 (6 bases). Germline CDR1 and CDR2: SGHRS and YFSETQ. The V end was cut by 4 bases, the J end by 0 bases, with 17 bases between. The CDR3 covers 17 residues. The CDR3 region is CASSPLNRASSYNEQFF. The CDR3 DNA is TGCGCCAGCAGCCCACTAAACAGGGCCAGCTCCTACAATGAGCAGTTCTTC.

The CDR3 loop reads CASSSPPNTEAFF. As DNA, the CDR3 is TGTGCCAGCAGTTCTCCCCCGAACACTGAAGCTTTCTTT. The chain employs TRBV28 and TRBJ1-1; D unresolved. The CDR3 spans 13 residues. Trimming left V 4 bases short and J 1 base short, with 7 bases between. CDR1 is MDHEN, CDR2 SYDVKM, per germline.

A few counts support this clone. CDR3 nucleotide sequence: TGTGCCAGCAGTTTATCGAGACAGGGCCACCACGAGCAGTACTTC. It is translated as CASSLSRQGHHEQYF. The chain couples TRBV27 to TRBJ2-7; TRBD1 matches 7 bases. Germline V CDR1 and CDR2: MNHEY, SMNVEV (reference sequence). This CDR3 region has 15 residues. Trimming took 0 bases from V and 5 from J; bases not matched to a gene: 7.

The genes are TRBV28 and TRBJ2-7; 9 bases are shared with TRBD1. CDR1 is MDHEN and CDR2 is SYDVKM in the germline V gene. CDR3 length equals 15 residues. Trimming took 4 bases from V and 9 from J; bases not matched to a gene: 13. The DNA for the CDR3 is TGTGCCAGCAGTTCACCCCCGGGACAGGGCCTTGGGCAGTACTTC. The encoded protein is CASSSPPGQGLGQYF. The complete variable domain, with remaining parts taken from reference TRBV28 and TRBJ2-7, reads DVKVTQSSRYLVKRTGEKVFLECVQDMDHENMFWYRQDPGLGLRLIYFSYDVKMKEKGDIPEGYSVSREKKERFSLILESASTNQTSMYLCASSSPPGQGLGQYFGPGTRLTVT.

This sequence joins TRBV7-3 and TRBJ2-1; 9 bases line up with TRBD2. The CDR3 loop spans 23 amino acids. With 0 bases clipped from V and 0 bases from J, the junction kept 21 bases outside the gene matches. The germline gives CDR1 SGHTA, CDR2 FQGTGA. The CDR3 here is CASSLTGARSLAGVNSSYNEQFF. In DNA, the CDR3 is TGTGCCAGCAGCTTAACGGGGGCCAGGAGTTTAGCGGGGGTTAATAGCTCCTACAATGAGCAGTTCTTC.

The V and J genes are TRBV6-4 and TRBJ2-3; a weak D match, TRBD1 (6 bases). With 2 bases removed from V and 7 bases from J, the gap between germline ends came to 10 bases. The length of the CDR3 is 13 residues. CDR1 and CDR2 (germline): MRHNA, SNTAGT. For the CDR3, the DNA is TGTGCCAGCAGTGACAATAGGGGGTATACGCAGTATTTT. This gives the protein CASSDNRGYTQYF.

The chain carries TRBV25-1 and TRBJ1-1; 10 nucleotides align to TRBD1. The CDR3 is 17 amino acids. CDR1 MGHDK and CDR2 SYGVNS come from the germline V gene. Losses at the gene ends were 6 bases for V and 0 bases for J; bases not matched to a gene: 10. CDR3 DNA sequence: TGTGCCAGCAGCGTCATAGGGACAGGGGTTCTGAACACTGAAGCTTTCTTT. Its translation: CASSVIGTGVLNTEAFF. Filled out from reference TRBV25-1 and TRBJ1-1, the complete variable domain reads EADIYQTPRYLVIGTGKKITLECSQTMGHDKMYWYQQDPGMELHLIHYSYGVNSTEKGDLSSESTVSRIRTEHFPLTLESARPSHTSQYLCASSVIGTGVLNTEAFFGQGTRLTVV.

The chain recombines TRBV5-1 with TRBJ2-2; 9 nucleotides match TRBD1. Germline CDR1 and CDR2: SGHRS and YFSETQ. The CDR3 has 17 residues. The trim removed 4 bases at V and 5 bases at J, leaving 12 bases unmatched. The CDR3 here is CASSTGPQGADTGELFF. The CDR3 nucleotides read TGCGCCAGCAGCACGGGACCACAGGGGGCGGATACCGGGGAGCTGTTTTTT.

The chain employs TRBV27 and TRBJ2-1, with 10 bases fitting TRBD2. Trimming cost V 10 bases and J 6 bases; bases outside gene matches: 6. The CDR3 spans 13 residues. The V gene's germline CDR1 is MNHEY and CDR2 SMNVEV (reference sequence). This chain's CDR3 is CATLAGGSNEQFF. CDR3 sequence (DNA): TGTGCCACCTTAGCGGGAGGTAGCAATGAGCAGTTCTTC.

The chain joins TRBV28 to TRBJ2-5; 9 positions agree with TRBD2. The CDR3 runs to 16 residues. With 5 bases clipped from V and 2 bases from J, the junction kept 9 bases outside the gene matches. Germline loops: CDR1 MDHEN, CDR2 SYDVKM. CDR3 in amino acids: CASSQLAGLTQETQYF. The CDR3 bases are TGTGCCAGCAGTCAACTAGCGGGTTTGACGCAAGAGACCCAGTACTTC.

The chain recombines TRBV6-1 with TRBJ1-1; D uncertain. The CDR3 contains 14 residues. From germline, CDR1 is MNHNS and CDR2 SASEGT. Trimming took 10 bases from V and 1 from J, leaving 16 bases between them. The CDR3 DNA follows: TGTGCCACCCCAGCTCCGGGAGCGAACACTGAAGCTTTCTTT. Protein: CATPAPGANTEAFF.

The rearrangement uses TRBV28 and TRBJ2-7, with D possibly TRBD1 on 6 matching bases. This CDR3 has 15 amino acids. Germline V CDR1 and CDR2: MDHEN, SYDVKM. V was trimmed by 4 bases and J by 0 bases, leaving 13 bases between them. CDR3 nucleotide sequence: TGTGCCAGCAGTTCCGGGGACACTAGCTCCTACGAGCAGTACTTC. Its protein product is CASSSGDTSSYEQYF.

This chain connects TRBV29-1 to TRBJ2-1; 7 nucleotides align to TRBD2. Trimming at V came to 5 bases and at J to 0 bases, leaving 4 bases not matched to a gene. Germline CDR1 is SQVTM and CDR2 is ANQGSEA. CDR3 size: 14 residues. CDR3 sequence (DNA): TGCAGCGTTTACAGCGGGGCCTCCTACAATGAGCAGTTCTTC. Translation: CSVYSGASYNEQFF.

Notes on this clone: Other DNA sequences from this sample encode an identical CDR3 as well. J is TRBJ2-1 and V is TRBV7-9; TRBD1 is a possible D gene (5 bases). The V end was cut by 2 bases, the J end by 0 bases, with 8 bases between. The CDR3 spans 15 residues. Germline V gives CDR1 SEHNR, CDR2 FQNEAQ (reference sequence). CDR3 in amino acids: CASSLRGSSYNEQFF. CDR3 DNA: TGTGCCAGCAGCTTAAGGGGAAGCTCCTACAATGAGCAGTTCTTC.

The V call is TRBV19, the J call TRBJ1-6; D is perhaps TRBD1 (5 bases). The V end lost 5 bases, the J end lost 4 bases, and 15 bases lay between the germline ends. Germline loops: CDR1 LNHDA, CDR2 SQIVND (reference sequence). The CDR3 extends over 16 amino acids. In DNA form, the CDR3 reads TGTGCCAGTAGTCTAACGAGTGGGGGGTATAATTCACCCCTCCACTTT. This sequence encodes CASSLTSGGYNSPLHF.

The rearrangement uses TRBV10-3 and TRBJ2-7, with 8 bases that match TRBD2. This CDR3 spans 14 amino acids. The V segment lost 5 bases and the J segment 3 bases; nucleotides outside the gene matches: 6. The germline V gene has CDR1 ENHRY and CDR2 SYGVKD. The CDR3 bases are TGTGCCATCAGTAAGCGGGAGATAAACTACGAGCAGTACTTC. Translating it yields CAISKREINYEQYF.

This chain connects TRBV4-2 to TRBJ2-3, with 7 bases lining up with TRBD2. The CDR3 runs to 15 residues. Germline V gives CDR1 LGHNA, CDR2 YNFKEQ. Trimming removed 3 bases from V and 1 base from J; junction bases left unmatched: 4. Here the CDR3 DNA reads TGTGCCAGCAGCCATGGTGGGGGGGGCACAGATACGCAGTATTTT. Encoded protein: CASSHGGGGTDTQYF.

V is TRBV30 and J is TRBJ2-3, with 7 bases aligning to TRBD2. The CDR3 totals 14 residues. The V segment lost 2 bases and the J segment 2 bases; nucleotides outside the gene matches: 4. The germline V gene encodes CDR1 GTSNPN and CDR2 SVGIG (reference sequence). The CDR3: CAWSWGGLTDTQYF. The CDR3 nucleotides read TGTGCCTGGAGTTGGGGGGGACTCACAGATACGCAGTATTTT.

V is TRBV30 and J is TRBJ1-1; D is ambiguous. Germline values: CDR1 GTSNPN, CDR2 SVGIG (reference sequence). CDR3 length: 14 residues. V lost 2 bases, J lost 3 bases, and 13 bases lay in between. In DNA, the CDR3 is TGTGCCTGGAGTAAGCGGGAGACCCACACTGAAGCTTTCTTT. It yields the protein CAWSKRETHTEAFF. The whole variable domain, remainder taken from reference TRBV30 and TRBJ1-1, is SQTIHQWPATLVQPVGSPLSLECTVEGTSNPNLYWYRQAAGRGLQLLFYSVGIGQISSEVPQNLSASRPQDRQFILSSKKLLLSDSGFYLCAWSKRETHTEAFFGQGTRLTVV.

The J gene is TRBJ1-3, the V gene TRBV9; D is unclear. V lost 4 bases and J lost 2, with 10 bases in between. This CDR3 spans 14 amino acids. Germline CDR1 is SGDLS and CDR2 is YYNGEE. The CDR3 spells CASSREGTGNTIYF. The CDR3 nucleotides are TGTGCCAGCAGCCGGGAAGGGACTGGAAACACCATATATTTT.

Only one count was recorded for this clone. The same CDR3 also results from other DNA sequences found in this sample. The V and J genes are TRBV28 and TRBJ1-5; possible D gene TRBD1, 5 bases. The germline V gene has CDR1 MDHEN and CDR2 SYDVKM. This CDR3 is 13 amino acids long. Trimming left V 5 bases short and J 4 bases short, with 9 bases between. CDR3 nucleotide sequence: TGTGCCAGCAGTCTAGGGGTTAATCAGCCCCAGCATTTT. Translating it yields CASSLGVNQPQHF. The full variable domain, its missing parts supplied by reference TRBV28 and TRBJ1-5, is DVKVTQSSRYLVKRTGEKVFLECVQDMDHENMFWYRQDPGLGLRLIYFSYDVKMKEKGDIPEGYSVSREKKERFSLILESASTNQTSMYLCASSLGVNQPQHFGDGTRLSIL.

This chain links TRBV5-4 with TRBJ2-7; D perhaps matches TRBD1 (5 bases). Trimming removed 7 bases at V and 0 bases at J, with 17 bases between. The CDR3 contains 15 residues. In germline, CDR1 is SGHNT, CDR2 YYREEE (reference sequence). CDR3 region: CASAMGQGSSYEQYF. The CDR3 DNA follows: TGTGCCAGCGCTATGGGGCAGGGAAGCTCCTACGAGCAGTACTTC.

The chain uses TRBV30 and TRBJ1-1; no clear D. CDR3 length: 14 residues. The V and J ends lost 2 bases and 4 bases respectively, with 14 bases between them. The V gene's germline CDR1 is GTSNPN and CDR2 SVGIG (reference sequence). The CDR3 region is CAWSYGKLSTEAFF. Written as DNA, the CDR3 is TGTGCCTGGAGTTACGGGAAACTCAGCACTGAAGCTTTCTTT.

The J gene is TRBJ2-2, the V gene TRBV5-6; no clear D. Germline V gene lookup returns CDR1 SGHDT and CDR2 YYEEEE. There are 13 residues in the CDR3. V was shortened by 4 bases and J by 0 bases, with 4 bases between the two germline ends. CDR3 amino acids: CASSPPNTGELFF. The CDR3, as DNA: TGTGCCAGCAGCCCTCCGAACACCGGGGAGCTGTTTTTT.

This clone is a singleton in its sample. This chain links TRBV5-1 with TRBJ2-1; TRBD2 matches at 9 bases. Trimming cost V 0 bases and J 8 bases; bases outside gene matches: 9. The CDR3 spans 16 residues. The germline CDR1 and CDR2 sequences are SGHRS and YFSETQ. CDR3 loop: CASSLEGGRAGDEQFF. CDR3 nucleotide sequence: TGCGCCAGCAGCTTGGAAGGCGGGAGGGCCGGGGATGAGCAGTTCTTC.

This clone has a handful of counts. The V gene is TRBV6-1, the J gene TRBJ1-5; TRBD1 agrees at 9 bases. Losses at the gene ends were 6 bases for V and 5 bases for J; bases not matched to a gene: 11. The CDR3 contains 16 residues. The V gene's germline CDR1 is MNHNS and CDR2 SASEGT. As DNA, the CDR3 is TGTGCCAGCAGAGAACAGGGACAGGGAACCCATCAGCCCCAGCATTTT. It yields the protein CASREQGQGTHQPQHF.

The chain carries TRBV7-6 and TRBJ2-5; TRBD2 aligns across 9 bases. The CDR3 has 16 amino acids. With 8 bases clipped from V and 2 bases from J, the junction kept 12 bases outside the gene matches. Germline loops: CDR1 SGHVS, CDR2 FNYEAQ. The CDR3 nucleotides read TGTGCCAGCGGGGCTCTCGCGGGGGGGGAACAAGAGACCCAGTACTTC. Translated, it gives CASGALAGGEQETQYF.